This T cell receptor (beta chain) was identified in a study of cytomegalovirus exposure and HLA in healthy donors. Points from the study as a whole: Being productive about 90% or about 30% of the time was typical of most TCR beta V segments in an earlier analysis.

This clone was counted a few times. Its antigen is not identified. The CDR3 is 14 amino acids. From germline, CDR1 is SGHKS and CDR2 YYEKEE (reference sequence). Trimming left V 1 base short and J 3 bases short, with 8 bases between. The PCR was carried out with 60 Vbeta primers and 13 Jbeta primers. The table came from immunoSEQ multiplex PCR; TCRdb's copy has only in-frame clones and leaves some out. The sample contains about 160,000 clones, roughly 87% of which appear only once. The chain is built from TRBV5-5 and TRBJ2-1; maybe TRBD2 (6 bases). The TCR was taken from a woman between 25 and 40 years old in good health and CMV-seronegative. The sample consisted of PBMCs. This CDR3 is CASSLLGLYNEQFF. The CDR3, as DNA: TGTGCCAGCAGCTTGTTGGGACTCTACAATGAGCAGTTCTTC. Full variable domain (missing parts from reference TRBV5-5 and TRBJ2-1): DAGVTQSPTHLIKTRGQQVTLRCSPISGHKSVSWYQQVLGQGPQFIFQYYEKEERGRGNFPDRFSARQFPNYSSELNVNALLLGDSALYLCASSLLGLYNEQFFGPGTRLTVL.